The 20 T cell receptor beta chains listed next were all sequenced from one sample in a study of neoadjuvant anti-PD-1 for oral cavity cancer. The method was immunoSEQ multiplex PCR; TCRdb's version includes in-frame clones alone and lacks a portion of them. The table records 14,000 or so clones, roughly 65% of them present only once. Source: PBMCs, taken before nivolumab (anti-PD-1) treatment. These receptors all come from a person aged 35-79 years with oral cavity squamous cell carcinoma.

This clone was counted only a few times. The chain uses TRBV27 and TRBJ2-7; 12 bases are shared with TRBD2. The CDR3 covers 16 residues. CDR1 is MNHEY, CDR2 SMNVEV, per germline (reference sequence). The ends lost 2 bases at V and 3 bases at J; junction bases unmatched: 5. The CDR3 loop is CASSLGPLAGGYEQYF. The CDR3 nucleotides are TGTGCCAGCAGTTTAGGACCACTAGCGGGGGGCTACGAGCAGTACTTC.

This clone was seen more than once but under ten times. This chain uses TRBV19 with TRBJ2-7, with 9 bases that match TRBD1. The germline gives CDR1 LNHDA, CDR2 SQIVND (reference sequence). The length of the CDR3 is 19 residues. Trimming took 8 bases from V and 8 from J; bases not matched to a gene: 28. The CDR3 coding sequence is TGTGCCAGTTATCGGCAGAGCCGGAGCAATGGACAGGGGAAGTTCAAGCAGTACTTC. As protein: CASYRQSRSNGQGKFKQYF.

This chain links TRBV19 with TRBJ2-7; 10 positions match TRBD1. The CDR3 sequence is 17 residues long. Trimming removed 6 bases from V and 4 bases from J; junction bases left unmatched: 15. CDR1 LNHDA and CDR2 SQIVND come from the germline V gene (reference sequence). CDR3 nucleotides: TGTGCCAGTAGAACCCGAGGAGACAGGGGGCGCGGGTACGAGCAGTACTTC. Translation gives CASRTRGDRGRGYEQYF.

A remark on this clone: Because the CDR3's place on the DNA is in doubt, the DNA is left out and the CDR3 is given as listed by TCRdb. The CDR3 loop is CASSPLGNQFFGYTF. The chain joins TRBV7-9 to TRBJ1-2. Germline V CDR1 and CDR2: SEHNR, FQNEAQ (reference sequence). The CDR3 extends over 15 residues, inclusive of both ends.

This clone was detected a few times. V and J are TRBV30 and TRBJ2-3; TRBD1 matches 7 bases. Germline V gives CDR1 GTSNPN, CDR2 SVGIG (reference sequence). The V segment lost 5 bases and the J segment 4 bases; nucleotides outside the gene matches: 12. The length of the CDR3 is 15 residues. DNA of the CDR3: TGTGCCTGGGATCAACTCAGGGGGTCGGCAGATACGCAGTATTTT. As protein: CAWDQLRGSADTQYF. Supplemented by reference TRBV30 and TRBJ2-3, the full variable domain reads SQTIHQWPATLVQPVGSPLSLECTVEGTSNPNLYWYRQAAGRGLQLLFYSVGIGQISSEVPQNLSASRPQDRQFILSSKKLLLSDSGFYLCAWDQLRGSADTQYFGPGTRLTVL.

The genes are TRBV29-1 and TRBJ1-1; a weak D match, TRBD1 (6 bases). Trimming took off 6 bases at V and 3 bases at J, with 11 bases between the two ends. The CDR3 runs to 12 residues. Germline V gene data show CDR1 as SQVTM and CDR2 as ANQGSEA. The CDR3 DNA reads TGCAGCGTCGCGACAGGATACACTGAAGCTTTCTTT. This translates into CSVATGYTEAFF.

This clone was seen more than once but under ten times. This chain uses TRBV4-1 with TRBJ1-1, with TRBD1 matching over 9 bases. J gave up 3 bases and V 4 bases, and 3 bases lay outside the gene matches. The CDR3 loop spans 14 amino acids. Looked up from germline, CDR1 is MGHRA and CDR2 is YSYEKL. Here the CDR3 reads CASSPGDRDTEAFF. CDR3 nucleotides: TGCGCCAGCAGCCCGGGGGACAGGGACACTGAAGCTTTCTTT.

The chain uses TRBV27 and TRBJ2-1; 12 nucleotides agree with TRBD2. The germline V gene encodes CDR1 MNHEY and CDR2 SMNVEV (reference sequence). The CDR3 covers 15 residues. The V segment lost 6 bases and the J segment 4 bases; nucleotides outside the gene matches: 4. For the CDR3, the DNA is TGTGCCAGCAGACGGACTAGCGGGGCATACAATGAGCAGTTCTTC. This sequence encodes CASRRTSGAYNEQFF.

V is TRBV5-4 and J is TRBJ2-3, with D perhaps being TRBD1 or TRBD2 (5 bases each). V shed 0 bases and J shed 0 bases, with 11 bases lying between them. Germline V gene data show CDR1 as SGHNT and CDR2 as YYREEE (reference sequence). The length of the CDR3 is 16 residues. CDR3 protein: CASSLAGTSSTDTQYF. The DNA for the CDR3 is TGTGCCAGCAGCTTGGCCGGGACCTCTAGCACAGATACGCAGTATTTT.

V gene TRBV11-2 combines with J gene TRBJ2-2; 12 bases line up with TRBD2. The CDR3 covers 17 residues. V trimming: 3 bases; J trimming: 6 bases; junction bases outside the gene matches: 8. Per germline, CDR1 SGHAT and CDR2 FQNNGV. The CDR3 nucleotides are TGTGCCAGCAGCTTTATTTCTAGCGGGAGGGCCCCCGGGGAGCTGTTTTTT. This gives the protein CASSFISSGRAPGELFF. The entire variable domain, with the rest obtained from reference TRBV11-2 and TRBJ2-2, is as follows: EAGVAQSPRYKIIEKRQSVAFWCNPISGHATLYWYQQILGQGPKLLIQFQNNGVVDDSQLPKDRFSAERLKGVDSTLKIQPAKLEDSAVYLCASSFISSGRAPGELFFGEGSRLTVL.

This clone has just a few counts. CDR3 nucleotide sequence: TGTGCCAGTAGTGCTGGACAGGGGTCGGTGGGGCAGTACTTC. Translating gives CASSAGQGSVGQYF. This chain links TRBV19 with TRBJ2-7; TRBD1 matches 9 bases. This CDR3 has 14 amino acids. The J segment lost 9 bases and the V segment lost 5 bases, leaving 11 bases of the junction unmatched. From germline, CDR1 is LNHDA and CDR2 SQIVND (reference sequence).

The chain has TRBV25-1 and TRBJ1-1; perhaps TRBD1 as D (5 bases). Trimming took 10 bases from V and 10 from J, leaving 19 bases between them. The CDR3 is 12 residues long. Germline loops: CDR1 MGHDK, CDR2 SYGVNS. CDR3 bases: TGTGCCACCCGGGACGGATTGGGAGGAGCTTTCTTT. This codes for CATRDGLGGAFF.

The gene calls are TRBV11-3 and TRBJ2-2; 9 positions agree with TRBD1. CDR1 is SGHNT and CDR2 is YENEEA in the germline V gene. V lost 5 bases and J lost 3; bases outside the gene matches: 4. There are 15 residues in the CDR3. The CDR3 region has the DNA TGTGCCAGCAGCCGTCGACAGGGGGACACCGGGGAGCTGTTTTTT. This gives the protein CASSRRQGDTGELFF.

The rearrangement joins TRBV7-9 to TRBJ2-7; D unresolved. Trimming cost V 6 bases and J 6 bases, with 12 bases left between them. CDR3 size: 12 residues. Per the germline V gene, CDR1 is SEHNR and CDR2 is FQNEAQ (reference sequence). CDR3: CASSPNLFEQYF. The CDR3 DNA is TGTGCCAGCAGTCCTAATCTTTTCGAGCAGTACTTC.

The sample holds a few counts of this clone. This chain's CDR3 is CASSYQRSAEAFF. In DNA, the CDR3 is TGTGCCAGCAGTTACCAGAGGTCCGCTGAAGCTTTCTTT. The chain couples TRBV6-5 to TRBJ1-1, with D uncertain. The length of the CDR3 is 13 residues. Germline V gene sequence: CDR1 MNHEY, CDR2 SVGAGI. V lost 2 bases and J lost 6, with 10 bases in between.

This clone was seen a single time. J is TRBJ2-7 and V is TRBV7-9; 7 bases fit TRBD1. Germline CDR1 and CDR2: SEHNR and FQNEAQ (reference sequence). Losses at the gene ends were 4 bases for V and 5 bases for J; bases not matched to a gene: 8. The CDR3 sequence is 14 residues long. CDR3 sequence: CASSYDRVGDEQYF. CDR3 DNA sequence: TGTGCCAGCAGCTACGACAGGGTCGGCGACGAGCAGTACTTC. The variable domain in full, completed from reference TRBV7-9 and TRBJ2-7, reads DTGVSQNPRHKITKRGQNVTFRCDPISEHNRLYWYRQTLGQGPEFLTYFQNEAQLEKSRLLSDRFSAERPKGSFSTLEIQRTEQGDSAMYLCASSYDRVGDEQYFGPGTRLTVT.

The CDR3 DNA sequence: TGTGCCAGCAGTTTAGTCTCCCCACGGAGGAGCTTCAGTTACACTGAAGCTTTCTTT. The encoded protein is CASSLVSPRRSFSYTEAFF. The chain recombines TRBV28 with TRBJ1-1; the D is unclear. Germline CDR1 MDHEN, CDR2 SYDVKM. The CDR3 has 19 residues. The germline V and J ends were trimmed by 2 bases and 3 bases, with 25 bases remaining between them.

This chain links TRBV10-3 with TRBJ1-6; D is perhaps TRBD1 (5 bases). This CDR3 spans 16 amino acids. The germline CDR1 and CDR2 sequences are ENHRY and SYGVKD. V was pared by 7 bases and J by 0 bases, with 13 bases between. The CDR3 nucleotides read TGTGCCATCACCCCGGGGCAAAGCTCCTATAATTCACCCCTCCACTTT. It specifies CAITPGQSSYNSPLHF.

This chain connects TRBV14 to TRBJ2-7, with 7 nucleotides matching TRBD1. Germline V gene data show CDR1 as SGHDN and CDR2 as FVKESK. This CDR3 has 14 amino acids. V lost 1 base and J lost 0; bases outside the gene matches: 0. CDR3 nucleotide sequence: TGTGCCAGCAGCCAAGGGACAGGCTCCTACGAGCAGTACTTC. Protein product: CASSQGTGSYEQYF.

This chain connects TRBV2 to TRBJ1-1, with D uncertain. Trimming stripped 2 bases from V and 6 bases from J, with 7 bases between. The CDR3 loop spans 12 amino acids. From germline, CDR1 is SNHLY and CDR2 FYNNEI. CDR3 nucleotides: TGTGCCAGCAGTGAAATCCGGCCTGAAGCTTTCTTT. Translated: CASSEIRPEAFF.